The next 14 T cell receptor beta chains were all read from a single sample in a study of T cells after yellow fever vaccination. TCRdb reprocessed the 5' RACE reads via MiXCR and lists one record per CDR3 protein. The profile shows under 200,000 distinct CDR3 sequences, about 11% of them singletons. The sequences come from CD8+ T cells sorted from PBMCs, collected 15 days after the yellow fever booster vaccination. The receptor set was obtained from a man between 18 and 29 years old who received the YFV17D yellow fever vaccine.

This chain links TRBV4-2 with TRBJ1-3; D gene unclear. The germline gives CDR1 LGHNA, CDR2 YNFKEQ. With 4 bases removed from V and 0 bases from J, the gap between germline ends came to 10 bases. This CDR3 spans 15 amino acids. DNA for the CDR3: TGTGCCAGCAGCCTTCCGGATAACTCTGGAAACACCATATATTTT. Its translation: CASSLPDNSGNTIYF.

CDR3 bases: TGTGCCAGCAGCCCGACAGGGCCTCCTAGCACAGATACGCAGTATTTT. Amino acid sequence: CASSPTGPPSTDTQYF. The chain uses TRBV7-9 and TRBJ2-3; 7 positions match TRBD1. CDR1 SEHNR and CDR2 FQNEAQ come from the germline V gene (reference sequence). J was trimmed by 0 bases and V by 5 bases; bases with no gene match: 8. CDR3 length equals 16 residues.

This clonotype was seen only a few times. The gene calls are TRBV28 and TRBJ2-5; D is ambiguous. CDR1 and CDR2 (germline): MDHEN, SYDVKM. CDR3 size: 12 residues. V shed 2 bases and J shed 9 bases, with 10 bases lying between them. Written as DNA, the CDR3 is TGTGCCAGCAGTTTACCGTTTCGGGCCCAGTACTTC. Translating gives CASSLPFRAQYF.

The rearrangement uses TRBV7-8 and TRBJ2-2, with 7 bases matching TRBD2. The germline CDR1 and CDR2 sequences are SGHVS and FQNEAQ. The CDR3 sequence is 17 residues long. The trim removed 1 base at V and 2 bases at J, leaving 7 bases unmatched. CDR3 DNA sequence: TGTGCCAGCAGCTTAGTACCGAGCGGGGCTAACACCGGGGAGCTGTTTTTT. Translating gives CASSLVPSGANTGELFF.

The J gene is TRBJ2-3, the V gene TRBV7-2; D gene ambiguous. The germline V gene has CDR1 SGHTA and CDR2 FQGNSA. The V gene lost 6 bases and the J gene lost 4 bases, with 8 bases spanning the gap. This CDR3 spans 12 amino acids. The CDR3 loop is CASRPQSDTQYF. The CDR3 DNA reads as TGTGCCAGCAGGCCCCAGTCAGATACGCAGTATTTT.

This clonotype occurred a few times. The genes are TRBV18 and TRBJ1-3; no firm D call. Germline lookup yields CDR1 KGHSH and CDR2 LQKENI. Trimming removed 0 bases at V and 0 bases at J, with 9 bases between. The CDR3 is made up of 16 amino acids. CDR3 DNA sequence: TGTGCCAGCTCACCACCTTTCGGAGGCTCTGGAAACACCATATATTTT. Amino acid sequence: CASSPPFGGSGNTIYF.

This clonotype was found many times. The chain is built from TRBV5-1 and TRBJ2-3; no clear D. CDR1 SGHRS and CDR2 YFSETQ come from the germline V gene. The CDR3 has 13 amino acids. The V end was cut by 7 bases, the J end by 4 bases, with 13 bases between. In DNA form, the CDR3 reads TGCGCCAGCGCTTTCGGCGCCCCAGATACGCAGTATTTT. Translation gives CASAFGAPDTQYF.

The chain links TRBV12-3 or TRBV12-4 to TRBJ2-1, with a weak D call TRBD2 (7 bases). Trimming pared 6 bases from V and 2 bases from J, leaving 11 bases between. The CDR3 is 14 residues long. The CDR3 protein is CASSRGGPYNEQFF. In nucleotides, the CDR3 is TGTGCCAGCAGCCGCGGGGGCCCCTACAATGAGCAGTTCTTC.

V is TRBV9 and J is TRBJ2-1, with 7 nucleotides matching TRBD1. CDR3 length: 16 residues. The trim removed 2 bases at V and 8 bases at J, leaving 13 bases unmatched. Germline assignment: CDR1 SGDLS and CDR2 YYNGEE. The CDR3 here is CASSVWDSRLRDEQFF. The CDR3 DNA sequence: TGTGCCAGCAGCGTCTGGGACAGCCGCCTTAGGGATGAGCAGTTCTTC. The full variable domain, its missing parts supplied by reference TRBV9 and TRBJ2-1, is DSGVTQTPKHLITATGQRVTLRCSPRSGDLSVYWYQQSLDQGLQFLIQYYNGEERAKGNILERFSAQQFPDLHSELNLSSLELGDSALYFCASSVWDSRLRDEQFFGPGTRLTVL.

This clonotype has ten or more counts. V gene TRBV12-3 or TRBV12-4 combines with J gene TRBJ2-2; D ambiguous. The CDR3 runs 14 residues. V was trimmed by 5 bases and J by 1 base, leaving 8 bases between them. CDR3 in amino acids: CASSSVGNTGELFF. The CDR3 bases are TGTGCCAGCAGTAGTGTTGGGAACACCGGGGAGCTGTTTTTT.

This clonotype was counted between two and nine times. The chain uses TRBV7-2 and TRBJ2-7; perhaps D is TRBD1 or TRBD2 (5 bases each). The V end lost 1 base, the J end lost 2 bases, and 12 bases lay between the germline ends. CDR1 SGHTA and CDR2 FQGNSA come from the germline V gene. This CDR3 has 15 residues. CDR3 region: CASSLDEGFPYEQYV. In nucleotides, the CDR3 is TGTGCCAGCAGCTTAGATGAGGGGTTTCCCTACGAGCAGTACGTC.

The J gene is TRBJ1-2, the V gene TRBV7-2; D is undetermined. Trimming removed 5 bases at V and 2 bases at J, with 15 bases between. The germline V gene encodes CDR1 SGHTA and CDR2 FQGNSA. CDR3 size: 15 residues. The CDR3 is CASSIPQAGNYGYTF. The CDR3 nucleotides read TGTGCCAGCAGCATACCACAAGCGGGCAACTATGGCTACACCTTC.

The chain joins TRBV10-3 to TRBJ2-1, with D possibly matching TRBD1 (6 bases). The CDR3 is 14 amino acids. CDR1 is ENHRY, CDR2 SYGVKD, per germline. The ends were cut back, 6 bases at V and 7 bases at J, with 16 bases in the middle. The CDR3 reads CAISPTGAGNEQFF. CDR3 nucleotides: TGTGCCATCAGCCCGACAGGTGCCGGGAATGAGCAGTTCTTC.

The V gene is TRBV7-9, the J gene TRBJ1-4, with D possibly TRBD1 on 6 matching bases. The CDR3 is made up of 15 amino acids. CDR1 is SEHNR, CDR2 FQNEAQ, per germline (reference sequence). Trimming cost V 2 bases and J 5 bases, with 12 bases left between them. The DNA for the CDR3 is TGTGCCAGCAGCTTACAAGGGGGTTACAATGAAAAACTGTTTTTT. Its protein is CASSLQGGYNEKLFF.